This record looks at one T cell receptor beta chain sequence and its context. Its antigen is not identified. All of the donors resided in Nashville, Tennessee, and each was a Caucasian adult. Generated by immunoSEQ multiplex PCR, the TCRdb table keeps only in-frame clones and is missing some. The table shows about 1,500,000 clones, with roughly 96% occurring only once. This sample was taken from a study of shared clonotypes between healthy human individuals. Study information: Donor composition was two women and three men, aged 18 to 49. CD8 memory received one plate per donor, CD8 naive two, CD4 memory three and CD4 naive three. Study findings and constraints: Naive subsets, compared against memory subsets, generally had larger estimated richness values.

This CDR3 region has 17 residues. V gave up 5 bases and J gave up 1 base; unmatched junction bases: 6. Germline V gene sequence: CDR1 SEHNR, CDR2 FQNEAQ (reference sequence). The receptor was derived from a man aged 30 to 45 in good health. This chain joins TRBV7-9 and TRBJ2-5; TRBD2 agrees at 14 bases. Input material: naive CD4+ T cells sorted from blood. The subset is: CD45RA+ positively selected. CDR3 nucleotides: TGTGCCAGCAGCGCCGGGACTAGCGGGAGTTTCCAAGAGACCCAGTACTTC. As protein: CASSAGTSGSFQETQYF.